This TCR beta chain came from a study of early T cells in non-severe SARS-CoV-2 infection. Findings of the study overall: Private and CD4 specificities were missed by VDJdb matching, which favored anti-spike CD8 responses.

This clonotype showed up many times. Its target is not known. The CDR3 sequence is 12 residues long. Trimming took off 3 bases at V and 7 bases at J, with 6 bases between the two ends. The V gene's germline CDR1 is MNHEY and CDR2 SVGEGT. Unique molecular identifier tags were affixed to discrete cDNA molecules. Each CDR3 protein is one row after TCRdb ran MiXCR on the 5' RACE reads. The data show about 69,000 distinct CDR3 sequences, about 10% seen once. This clonotype was sampled from an adult who was a healthcare worker with PCR-confirmed SARS-CoV-2 infection or an uninfected control (not recorded which). The V and J genes are TRBV6-2 or TRBV6-3 and TRBJ2-2; the D is unclear. The specimen comprised whole blood, sampled at baseline. CDR3 residues: CASSYFGGELFF. CDR3 nucleotides: TGTGCCAGCAGTTATTTCGGCGGGGAGCTGTTTTTT.